The 28 T cell receptor beta chains given below trace back to one sample, sequenced in a study of blood T cell repertoires in COVID-19. Repertoires were generated with immunoSEQ multiplex PCR, while TCRdb's copy carries only in-frame clones and drops some. This sample has approximately 80,000 clones, with around 85% found just once. Sequencing used peripheral blood. The origin of the receptors is a woman older than 75 with COVID-19, enrolled during active disease.

This clone has just a few counts. J is TRBJ2-7 and V is TRBV10-1; TRBD1 aligns across 7 bases. Germline trimming cut 11 bases from V and 1 base from J; bases unmatched to any gene: 8. The CDR3 runs 13 residues. The germline V gene has CDR1 WNHNN and CDR2 SYGVQD (reference sequence). The CDR3 DNA sequence: TGCGCCGGCCCCGGGACAGTTTCCTACGAGCAGTACTTC. Translating it yields CAGPGTVSYEQYF.

The V and J genes are TRBV2 and TRBJ2-7; TRBD2 aligns across 8 bases. This CDR3 has 15 residues. The germline gives CDR1 SNHLY, CDR2 FYNNEI. V trimming: 6 bases; J trimming: 3 bases; junction bases outside the gene matches: 10. In DNA, the CDR3 is TGTGCCAGCAGGGTGAGCGGGAGTTCGCTCTACGAGCAGTACTTC. Translated, it gives CASRVSGSSLYEQYF. Together with reference TRBV2 and TRBJ2-7, the CDR3 gives the full variable domain: EPEVTQTPSHQVTQMGQEVILRCVPISNHLYFYWYRQILGQKVEFLVSFYNNEISEKSEIFDDQFSVERPDGSNFTLKIRSTKLEDSAMYFCASRVSGSSLYEQYFGPGTRLTVT.

V is TRBV10-2 and J is TRBJ2-7, with 7 positions matching TRBD1. Germline V lookup: CDR1 WSHSY, CDR2 SAAADI. The V segment lost 5 bases and the J segment 2 bases; nucleotides outside the gene matches: 6. The CDR3 length is 14 residues. This chain's CDR3 is CASSRQGTAYEQYF. CDR3 bases: TGCGCCAGCAGTCGACAGGGTACCGCCTACGAGCAGTACTTC.

The chain employs TRBV30 and TRBJ1-4; a possible D gene is TRBD1 (5 bases). The CDR3 is made up of 13 amino acids. Trimming left V 3 bases short and J 8 bases short, with 13 bases between. The germline CDR1 and CDR2 sequences are GTSNPN and SVGIG (reference sequence). The CDR3 loop is CAWRGQGLEKLFF. Here the CDR3 DNA reads TGTGCCTGGAGGGGTCAGGGTTTAGAAAAACTGTTTTTT.

V and J are TRBV27 and TRBJ1-5, with 8 bases matching TRBD1. V shed 5 bases and J 6 bases; nucleotides not matched to a gene: 12. The CDR3 consists of 16 residues. Germline V gene sequence: CDR1 MNHEY, CDR2 SMNVEV (reference sequence). The CDR3 nucleotides are TGTGCCAGCAGTCCTTCACAGGGGGTGGCGCGTCAGCCCCAGCATTTT. Encoded protein: CASSPSQGVARQPQHF.

The chain is built from TRBV18 and TRBJ2-7; D is undetermined. From germline, CDR1 is KGHSH and CDR2 LQKENI. Trimming took 6 bases from V and 0 from J, leaving 3 bases between them. The CDR3 is 11 amino acids. This chain's CDR3 is CASSLSYEQYF. In DNA, the CDR3 is TGTGCCAGCTCTCTCTCCTACGAGCAGTACTTC.

The rearrangement uses TRBV28 and TRBJ2-5, with TRBD1 matching over 8 bases. J lost 5 bases, V lost 0 bases, and 5 bases had no gene match. This CDR3 comprises 15 residues. CDR1 and CDR2 (germline): MDHEN, SYDVKM. CDR3 coding DNA: TGTGCCAGCAGTTTATGGGCCCAGGGGGCCGAGACCCAGTACTTC. Protein product: CASSLWAQGAETQYF.

V usage is TRBV2 and J usage is TRBJ2-7, with D possibly matching TRBD1 (6 bases). This CDR3 region has 14 residues. Deletions cut 4 bases from V and 5 bases from J, with 15 bases between. Germline V gene data show CDR1 as SNHLY and CDR2 as FYNNEI. The CDR3 sequence: CASSVWQGSDEQYF. In DNA form, the CDR3 reads TGTGCCAGCAGTGTCTGGCAGGGGAGTGACGAGCAGTACTTC. Full variable domain (rest looked up from reference TRBV2 and TRBJ2-7): EPEVTQTPSHQVTQMGQEVILRCVPISNHLYFYWYRQILGQKVEFLVSFYNNEISEKSEIFDDQFSVERPDGSNFTLKIRSTKLEDSAMYFCASSVWQGSDEQYFGPGTRLTVT.

V is TRBV2 and J is TRBJ2-5; D call uncertain. V dropped 4 bases and J dropped 7 bases, with 10 bases sitting between them. Germline CDR1 SNHLY, CDR2 FYNNEI. The CDR3 runs 12 residues. CDR3 nucleotide sequence: TGTGCCAGCAGTGTGTTTAGAGGGACCCAGTACTTC. The encoded protein is CASSVFRGTQYF. The full variable domain, rest sourced from reference TRBV2 and TRBJ2-5, is EPEVTQTPSHQVTQMGQEVILRCVPISNHLYFYWYRQILGQKVEFLVSFYNNEISEKSEIFDDQFSVERPDGSNFTLKIRSTKLEDSAMYFCASSVFRGTQYFGPGTRLLVL.

This chain joins TRBV28 and TRBJ1-2, with D perhaps TRBD1 (6 bases). The V gene lost 4 bases and the J gene lost 8 bases, with 14 bases spanning the gap. The CDR3 spans 13 residues. Germline CDR1 and CDR2: MDHEN and SYDVKM. The CDR3 sequence: CASSSRGARGYTF. In nucleotides, the CDR3 is TGTGCCAGCAGTTCTCGGGGGGCGCGGGGCTACACCTTC.

The chain links TRBV27 to TRBJ2-3; 9 bases fit TRBD2. There are 14 residues in the CDR3. Germline values: CDR1 MNHEY, CDR2 SMNVEV (reference sequence). This chain's CDR3 is CATGLASSTDTQYF. The CDR3 DNA sequence: TGTGCAACGGGACTAGCTTCTAGCACAGATACGCAGTATTTT.

CDR3 sequence: CAIGRDSGNTIYF. The DNA for the CDR3 is TGTGCCATCGGGAGGGACTCTGGAAACACCATATATTTT. The J gene is TRBJ1-3, the V gene TRBV10-3; D uncertain. Trimming shortened V by 8 bases and J by 0 bases, and 8 bases separated the two germline ends. The germline V gene has CDR1 ENHRY and CDR2 SYGVKD. The CDR3 runs to 13 residues.

The CDR3 reads CASVGLAGYEQYF. Here the CDR3 DNA reads TGTGCCAGCGTGGGACTAGCGGGGTACGAGCAGTACTTC. The chain joins TRBV12-3 or TRBV12-4 to TRBJ2-7; 13 nucleotides line up with TRBD2. V was pared by 8 bases and J by 4 bases, with 2 bases of the junction left unmatched. The CDR3 covers 13 residues.

Of note for this clone: This sample also contains other DNA sequences that code for the same CDR3. This chain uses TRBV9 with TRBJ2-1, with D tentatively TRBD2 (5 bases). Between the trimmed V and J ends, which lost 0 bases and 2 bases, there was a span of 6 bases. The length of the CDR3 is 14 residues. Germline V gene sequence: CDR1 SGDLS, CDR2 YYNGEE. The CDR3 sequence is CASSVAGTYNEQFF. In DNA, the CDR3 is TGTGCCAGCAGCGTAGCGGGGACCTACAATGAGCAGTTCTTC. The entire variable domain, with the rest obtained from reference TRBV9 and TRBJ2-1, is as follows: DSGVTQTPKHLITATGQRVTLRCSPRSGDLSVYWYQQSLDQGLQFLIQYYNGEERAKGNILERFSAQQFPDLHSELNLSSLELGDSALYFCASSVAGTYNEQFFGPGTRLTVL.

This rearrangement joins TRBV19 to TRBJ1-4; 9 nucleotides line up with TRBD1. Per the germline V gene, CDR1 is LNHDA and CDR2 is SQIVND (reference sequence). The CDR3 sequence is 15 residues long. After removal of 5 bases from V and 4 bases from J, the junction contained 5 bases not matched to a gene. The CDR3 nucleotides read TGTGCCAGTAGTCGTTGGACAGGGGTTAATGAAAAACTGTTTTTT. Translation: CASSRWTGVNEKLFF.

The chain employs TRBV25-1 and TRBJ2-5, with D unresolved. V dropped 7 bases and J dropped 0 bases, with 9 bases sitting between them. The V gene's germline CDR1 is MGHDK and CDR2 SYGVNS. This CDR3 is built from 13 residues. The CDR3 is CASTTANQETQYF. The CDR3 bases are TGTGCCAGCACTACCGCGAACCAAGAGACCCAGTACTTC.

The V and J genes are TRBV28 and TRBJ2-3; 7 nucleotides match TRBD2. With V trimmed by 8 bases and J by 0 bases, 8 bases remained unmatched. CDR3 length: 15 residues. Germline CDR1 and CDR2: MDHEN and SYDVKM. DNA of the CDR3: TGTGCCAGCGCCACGTGGGGGGGGAGCACAGATACGCAGTATTTT. Translating it yields CASATWGGSTDTQYF.

The chain is built from TRBV7-2 and TRBJ2-7, with 13 positions matching TRBD2. Germline CDR1 SGHTA, CDR2 FQGNSA. V was clipped by 7 bases and J by 4 bases; unmatched bases: 10. The CDR3 totals 16 residues. The CDR3 DNA is TGTGCCAGCACCCCCCTTAAGGGACTAGCGGGGTACGAGCAGTACTTC. As protein: CASTPLKGLAGYEQYF. Filled out from reference TRBV7-2 and TRBJ2-7, the complete variable domain reads GAGVSQSPSNKVTEKGKDVELRCDPISGHTALYWYRQSLGQGLEFLIYFQGNSAPDKSGLPSDRFSAERTGGSVSTLTIQRTQQEDSAVYLCASTPLKGLAGYEQYFGPGTRLTVT.

The chain carries TRBV30 and TRBJ1-1; tentatively, D is TRBD1 (5 bases). The germline V and J ends were trimmed by 0 bases and 7 bases, with 12 bases remaining between them. This CDR3 contains 13 residues. Germline V gives CDR1 GTSNPN, CDR2 SVGIG (reference sequence). In DNA form, the CDR3 reads TGTGCCTGGAGTGTACTTAGAGGACATGAAGCTTTCTTT. Amino acids: CAWSVLRGHEAFF.

The chain uses TRBV10-3 and TRBJ1-2; the D gene is possibly TRBD1 (6 bases). Trimming pared 1 base from V and 5 bases from J, leaving 11 bases between. The germline V gene has CDR1 ENHRY and CDR2 SYGVKD. The CDR3 length is 14 residues. The CDR3 spells CAISELSGDYGYTF. Here the CDR3 DNA reads TGTGCCATCAGTGAGTTGTCAGGGGATTATGGCTACACCTTC.

V gene TRBV29-1 combines with J gene TRBJ2-1; 8 bases are shared with TRBD1. The ends lost 4 bases at V and 3 bases at J; junction bases unmatched: 2. The germline gives CDR1 SQVTM, CDR2 ANQGSEA. The CDR3 is made up of 13 amino acids. CDR3 DNA: TGCAGCGTTGGCGGACAGGGCTACAATGAGCAGTTCTTC. Amino acid sequence: CSVGGQGYNEQFF.

The J gene is TRBJ2-5, the V gene TRBV6-4, with D possibly being TRBD2 (5 bases). The CDR3 covers 15 residues. Trimming cost V 6 bases and J 3 bases, with 17 bases left between them. Germline CDR1 and CDR2: MRHNA and SNTAGT. CDR3 region: CASSKGRERKETQYF. CDR3 sequence (DNA): TGTGCCAGCAGCAAAGGACGAGAGCGGAAAGAGACCCAGTACTTC.

This clone showed up just a few times. The chain carries TRBV18 and TRBJ2-1; D is undetermined. The germline V gene encodes CDR1 KGHSH and CDR2 LQKENI. The CDR3 totals 12 residues. The ends were cut back, 3 bases at V and 9 bases at J, with 9 bases in the middle. DNA of the CDR3: TGTGCCAGCTCACCCGAGCGTACTGAGCAGTTCTTC. It codes for CASSPERTEQFF.

The rearrangement joins TRBV27 to TRBJ1-2, with D perhaps matching TRBD1 (5 bases). Germline values: CDR1 MNHEY, CDR2 SMNVEV (reference sequence). The CDR3 contains 16 residues. The V gene lost 3 bases and the J gene lost 3 bases, with 17 bases spanning the gap. The CDR3 region has the DNA TGTGCCAGCAGTTTGCGGTGGGGGGAGCTATACTATGGCTACACCTTC. Protein product: CASSLRWGELYYGYTF.

J is TRBJ2-1 and V is TRBV5-4; 10 bases map to TRBD1. The CDR3 is 15 amino acids. CDR1 and CDR2 from the germline V gene are SGHNT and YYREEE (reference sequence). The ends lost 4 bases at V and 3 bases at J; junction bases unmatched: 4. CDR3 protein: CASSKGQGGYNEQFF. In nucleotides, the CDR3 is TGTGCCAGCAGCAAAGGACAGGGGGGCTACAATGAGCAGTTCTTC.

This sequence joins TRBV9 and TRBJ2-2, with TRBD2 matching 15 bases. J was trimmed by 6 bases and V by 3 bases; bases with no gene match: 3. CDR3 length: 16 amino acids. Germline lookup yields CDR1 SGDLS and CDR2 YYNGEE. This CDR3 is CASSERTSGGAGELFF. CDR3 DNA: TGTGCCAGCAGCGAGAGGACTAGCGGGGGGGCCGGGGAGCTGTTTTTT.

The V call is TRBV9, the J call TRBJ1-3; D is ambiguous. V lost 4 bases and J lost 6, with 14 bases in between. The CDR3 covers 14 residues. The germline gives CDR1 SGDLS, CDR2 YYNGEE. The DNA of the CDR3 is TGTGCCAGCAGCCCGATGCGAGGCGTAAACACCATATATTTT. As protein: CASSPMRGVNTIYF.

The chain combines TRBV6-2 or TRBV6-3 with TRBJ2-3, with 15 bases that match TRBD2. The CDR3 sequence is 19 residues long. In germline, CDR1 is MNHEY, CDR2 SVGEGT. The V gene end was trimmed by 5 bases and the J gene end by 3 bases; junction bases not matched to a gene: 12. CDR3 region: CASSPRTSGRAGVTDTQYF. In DNA form, the CDR3 reads TGTGCCAGCAGTCCCCGGACTAGCGGGAGGGCCGGGGTGACAGATACGCAGTATTTT.